This T cell receptor beta chain was retrieved from a study of blood T cell repertoires in COVID-19. Study at large: COVID-19 samples collected from the United States, Italy and Spain covered acute and convalescent phases. From T cells, B-cell-depleted T cells, or PBMCs came the material, which was cDNA or gDNA.

V was shortened by 0 bases and J by 0 bases, with 5 bases between the two germline ends. Germline V lookup: CDR1 MGHRA, CDR2 YSYEKL. This CDR3 spans 14 amino acids. This clone occurred once. Clones were sequenced by immunoSEQ multiplex PCR, and TCRdb holds only the in-frame ones, with some missing. The sample consists of more than 150,000 clones, about 86% of them appearing once. The sequencing sample was made of peripheral blood. The chain uses TRBV4-1 and TRBJ1-2; D gene unclear. The clonotype originates from a man aged 18-30 years with acute or convalescent COVID-19. The CDR3 sequence is CASSQDHSNYGYTF. As DNA, the CDR3 is TGCGCCAGCAGCCAAGACCACTCTAACTATGGCTACACCTTC.